The present TCR beta chain was sequenced within a study of T-cell memory formation after mild COVID-19. The ends were cut back, 4 bases at V and 5 bases at J, with 14 bases in the middle. CDR1 and CDR2 (germline): LGHDT, YNNKEL (reference sequence). The CDR3 runs 14 residues. cDNA libraries for TCR alpha and TCR beta, carrying sample barcodes and UMIs, came from 5'RACE with constant-segment primers. TCRdb passed the 5' RACE reads through MiXCR, listing each CDR3 protein once. The repertoire holds approximately 300,000 distinct CDR3 sequences, with roughly 15% as singletons. This clonotype was seen repeatedly, ten times or more.

The sample taken for sequencing was PBMCs or a T cell subset sorted from them (not recorded which). This clonotype was obtained from a man in his late teens or twenties who had mild COVID-19 (a few samples of this study predate the infection). Cell type and time point are not known. The chain couples TRBV3-1 to TRBJ1-2; D remains unclear. The CDR3 coding sequence is TGTGCCAGCAGCCCAACCGGCCCGTCGTATGGCTACACCTTC. Protein product: CASSPTGPSYGYTF.